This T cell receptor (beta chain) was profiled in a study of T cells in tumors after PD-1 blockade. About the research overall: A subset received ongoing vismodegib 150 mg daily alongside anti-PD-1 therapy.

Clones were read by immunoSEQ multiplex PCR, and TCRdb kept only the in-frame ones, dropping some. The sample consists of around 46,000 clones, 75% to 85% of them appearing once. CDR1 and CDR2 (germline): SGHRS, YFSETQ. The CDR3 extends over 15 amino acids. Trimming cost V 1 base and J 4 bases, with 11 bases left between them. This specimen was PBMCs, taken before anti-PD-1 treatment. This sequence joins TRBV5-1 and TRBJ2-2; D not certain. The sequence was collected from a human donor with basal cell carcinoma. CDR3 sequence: CASSLTQASTGELFF. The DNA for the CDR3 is TGCGCCAGCAGCTTGACCCAGGCGAGCACCGGGGAGCTGTTTTTT.